The 25 T cell receptor beta chains given below trace back to one sample, sequenced in a study of human T cells and chemical hapten exposure. Via MiXCR, TCRdb re-called the RACE reads, giving one row per CDR3 protein. The sample carries 180,000 or so distinct CDR3 sequences, around 13% recorded once. Time point defined: patch test 1, 2 weeks after DPC sensitization. Described treatment: therapeutic diphenylcyclopropenone sensitization with weekly scalp DPC. Material: whole blood, obtained in connection with sensitization to the hapten diphenylcyclopropenone (DPC). The receptors here all came from a woman aged 30 to 39 with alopecia areata. Some clones in this sample may be carry-over from other donors' samples.

The V gene is TRBV29-1, the J gene TRBJ2-5, with D maybe TRBD1 (5 bases). V was clipped by 3 bases and J by 2 bases, with 10 bases between them. There are 13 residues in the CDR3. From germline, CDR1 is SQVTM and CDR2 ANQGSEA. The CDR3 sequence is CSVDAGLQETQYF. CDR3 DNA: TGCAGCGTTGACGCAGGGTTACAAGAGACCCAGTACTTC.

This clonotype was counted ten times or more. The V gene is TRBV7-2, the J gene TRBJ2-3; D is possibly TRBD1 or TRBD2 (6 bases each). Per germline, CDR1 SGHTA and CDR2 FQGNSA. The CDR3 loop spans 16 amino acids. V shed 1 base and J shed 4 bases, with 15 bases lying between them. CDR3 region: CASSLGGARSSDTQYF. CDR3 DNA sequence: TGTGCCAGCAGCTTAGGGGGGGCGCGAAGCTCAGATACGCAGTATTTT.

This chain connects TRBV5-1 to TRBJ2-1; 15 bases map to TRBD2. Germline V gene lookup returns CDR1 SGHRS and CDR2 YFSETQ. The ends lost 4 bases at V and 5 bases at J; junction bases unmatched: 7. This CDR3 contains 17 residues. The CDR3 nucleotides are TGCGCCAGCAGCCAAGGACTAGCGGGAGGGAACCACAATGAGCAGTTCTTC. It encodes CASSQGLAGGNHNEQFF.

The chain recombines TRBV2 with TRBJ1-1; no clear D gene. This CDR3 region has 13 residues. Germline V gene data show CDR1 as SNHLY and CDR2 as FYNNEI. The V gene lost 3 bases and the J gene lost 7 bases, with 12 bases spanning the gap. In nucleotides, the CDR3 is TGTGCCAGCAGTGACGGGCGGGCGGGTGAAGCTTTCTTT. Its protein product is CASSDGRAGEAFF.

This clonotype occurred many times. The J gene is TRBJ2-5, the V gene TRBV5-1, with D possibly being TRBD1 or TRBD2 (6 bases each). V was cut by 1 base and J by 1 base, with 14 bases left in between. Per germline, CDR1 SGHRS and CDR2 YFSETQ. CDR3 length equals 16 residues. The CDR3 bases are TGCGCCAGCAGCTTGATCGGGGGCGGGACCCAAGAGACCCAGTACTTC. Translated, it gives CASSLIGGGTQETQYF.

The V gene is TRBV11-2, the J gene TRBJ2-5; 7 bases are shared with TRBD2. CDR1 and CDR2 (germline): SGHAT, FQNNGV. CDR3 size: 18 residues. Unmatched junction bases numbered 15, after V lost 0 bases and J lost 5 bases. In DNA form, the CDR3 reads TGTGCCAGCAGCTTAGATTTCACGGGCGGGGGAAGGTCGGAGACCCAGTACTTC. This sequence encodes CASSLDFTGGGRSETQYF.

This clonotype was recorded many times. This rearrangement joins TRBV15 to TRBJ2-7; TRBD1 matches 7 bases. This CDR3 spans 13 amino acids. V lost 0 bases and J lost 6; bases outside the gene matches: 2. Germline V lookup: CDR1 LNHNV, CDR2 YYDKDF (reference sequence). The CDR3 is CATSREYRGEQYF. The CDR3 nucleotides read TGTGCCACCAGCAGAGAGTACAGGGGCGAGCAGTACTTC. The variable domain in full, with the rest retrieved from reference TRBV15 and TRBJ2-7, is DAMVIQNPRYQVTQFGKPVTLSCSQTLNHNVMYWYQQKSSQAPKLLFHYYDKDFNNEADTPDNFQSRRPNTSFCFLDIRSPGLGDTAMYLCATSREYRGEQYFGPGTRLTVT.

This clonotype was recorded a few times. The chain couples TRBV28 to TRBJ1-2; 9 bases match TRBD1. J was trimmed by 8 bases and V by 5 bases; bases with no gene match: 15. Germline CDR1 is MDHEN and CDR2 is SYDVKM. The CDR3 spans 16 residues. CDR3 nucleotides: TGTGCCAGCAGTCTCGACCGGGACAGGGTATCCGACGGCTACACCTTC. Protein: CASSLDRDRVSDGYTF.

The gene calls are TRBV2 and TRBJ2-4; D is perhaps TRBD1 (6 bases). The CDR3 contains 14 residues. V was clipped by 5 bases and J by 8 bases, with 16 bases between them. CDR1 and CDR2 (germline): SNHLY, FYNNEI. CDR3: CASSQGRGKDIQYF. Written as DNA, the CDR3 is TGTGCCAGCAGTCAGGGTAGGGGGAAGGACATTCAGTACTTC.

The chain uses TRBV7-2 and TRBJ2-1, with D maybe TRBD1 (6 bases). The CDR3 runs 15 residues. Deletions cut 7 bases from V and 0 bases from J, with 13 bases between. The germline CDR1 and CDR2 sequences are SGHTA and FQGNSA. CDR3 sequence reads: CASNPTGSSYNEQFF. The CDR3 DNA reads TGTGCCAGCAACCCGACAGGAAGCTCCTACAATGAGCAGTTCTTC.

V gene TRBV5-4 combines with J gene TRBJ2-5; TRBD2 is a possible D gene (5 bases). Germline V gives CDR1 SGHNT, CDR2 YYREEE (reference sequence). V lost 1 base and J lost 5, with 15 bases in between. The length of the CDR3 is 15 residues. CDR3 in DNA: TGTGCCAGCAGCTTGTCCAAGTCATGGAGGGAGACCCAGTACTTC. It is translated as CASSLSKSWRETQYF.

This chain uses TRBV14 with TRBJ2-2; D unclear. Germline-derived CDR1 and CDR2 are SGHDN and FVKESK. The CDR3 loop spans 14 amino acids. Deletions cut 1 base from V and 2 bases from J, with 5 bases between. The CDR3 is CASSQAVNTGELFF. The DNA of the CDR3 is TGTGCCAGCAGCCAAGCTGTCAACACCGGGGAGCTGTTTTTT.

V usage is TRBV28 and J usage is TRBJ2-7; no reliable D call. CDR1 MDHEN and CDR2 SYDVKM come from the germline V gene. V shed 2 bases and J shed 10 bases, with 15 bases lying between them. The CDR3 spans 13 residues. The CDR3 DNA sequence: TGTGCCAGCAGTTTACCTGCCACCCAGGTTCAGTACTTC. This codes for CASSLPATQVQYF.

The gene calls are TRBV9 and TRBJ2-3; D is perhaps TRBD1 or TRBD2 (6 bases each). CDR3 length equals 14 residues. Trimming left V 2 bases short and J 4 bases short, with 11 bases between. Per the germline V gene, CDR1 is SGDLS and CDR2 is YYNGEE. CDR3 loop: CASSVGGPSDTQYF. CDR3 nucleotide sequence: TGTGCCAGCAGCGTGGGGGGCCCATCAGATACGCAGTATTTT.

Only a few counts were recorded for this clonotype. The chain carries TRBV2 and TRBJ2-2; D is possibly TRBD1 (5 bases). This CDR3 region has 16 residues. The V and J ends lost 3 bases and 4 bases respectively, with 15 bases between them. In germline, CDR1 is SNHLY, CDR2 FYNNEI. The chain's CDR3 is CASSDAWGAGTGELFF. Here the CDR3 DNA reads TGTGCCAGCAGTGATGCCTGGGGCGCCGGCACCGGGGAGCTGTTTTTT.

This clonotype was recorded a few times. V gene TRBV2 combines with J gene TRBJ2-7; D unresolved. Germline V gene data show CDR1 as SNHLY and CDR2 as FYNNEI. Trimming shortened V by 2 bases and J by 2 bases, and 4 bases separated the two germline ends. The CDR3 is 12 residues long. The CDR3 reads CASSERAYEQYF. The CDR3 DNA reads TGTGCCAGCAGTGAAAGGGCCTACGAGCAGTACTTC.

This clonotype has more than one count but fewer than ten. The chain combines TRBV7-8 with TRBJ2-2; D ambiguous. This CDR3 has 15 amino acids. With 5 bases removed from V and 5 bases from J, the gap between germline ends came to 15 bases. Germline CDR1 SGHVS, CDR2 FQNEAQ. CDR3 sequence (DNA): TGTGCCAGCAGCGGTAGGGCAGGATGGACCGGGGAGCTGTTTTTT. Protein: CASSGRAGWTGELFF.

In its sample, this clonotype was seen many times. The V gene is TRBV19, the J gene TRBJ2-2, with unresolved D. The CDR3 runs to 14 residues. Looked up from germline, CDR1 is LNHDA and CDR2 is SQIVND (reference sequence). Deletions cut 6 bases from V and 3 bases from J, with 11 bases between. CDR3 coding DNA: TGTGCCAGTAGACTCCCGGGCGACACCGGGGAGCTGTTTTTT. Amino acid sequence: CASRLPGDTGELFF.

This clonotype was seen many times. The genes are TRBV20-1 and TRBJ1-3; 8 positions match TRBD1. V lost 5 bases to trimming and J lost 3 bases; unmatched junction nucleotides: 9. The CDR3 totals 15 residues. Germline lookup yields CDR1 DFQATT and CDR2 SNEGSKA (reference sequence). CDR3 nucleotide sequence: TGCAGTGCTCCCCAGGGACAGGCTAGTGGAAACACCATATATTTT. Translation: CSAPQGQASGNTIYF.

This clonotype has more than one count but fewer than ten. The rearrangement joins TRBV2 to TRBJ1-2; D gene unclear. Germline V gene sequence: CDR1 SNHLY, CDR2 FYNNEI. The CDR3 length is 11 residues. V lost 1 base and J 13 bases, leaving 10 bases between the germline ends. The CDR3 spells CASSEVGISTF. In nucleotides, the CDR3 is TGTGCCAGCAGTGAAGTAGGCATCTCCACCTTC. Complete variable domain (other parts from reference TRBV2 and TRBJ1-2): EPEVTQTPSHQVTQMGQEVILRCVPISNHLYFYWYRQILGQKVEFLVSFYNNEISEKSEIFDDQFSVERPDGSNFTLKIRSTKLEDSAMYFCASSEVGISTFGSGTRLTVV.

In its sample, this clonotype was seen a few times. The chain carries TRBV20-1 and TRBJ2-2; unclear D gene. CDR1 is DFQATT, CDR2 SNEGSKA, per germline (reference sequence). The V gene lost 5 bases and the J gene lost 1 base, with 11 bases spanning the gap. The CDR3 spans 14 residues. Here the CDR3 reads CSAPKDGNTGELFF. The CDR3 DNA reads as TGCAGTGCTCCAAAGGACGGGAACACCGGGGAGCTGTTTTTT.

The chain uses TRBV7-8 and TRBJ1-4, with D maybe TRBD1 (6 bases). V was shortened by 5 bases and J by 1 base, with 20 bases between the two germline ends. The germline gives CDR1 SGHVS, CDR2 FQNEAQ. The CDR3 is 18 amino acids. CDR3 residues: CASSVDSLIRETNEKLFF. CDR3 bases: TGTGCCAGCAGCGTGGACAGCCTCATACGGGAAACTAATGAAAAACTGTTTTTT.

This sequence joins TRBV10-3 and TRBJ2-1, with 9 bases aligning to TRBD1. Germline V gives CDR1 ENHRY, CDR2 SYGVKD. This CDR3 is built from 17 residues. V lost 5 bases and J lost 0; bases outside the gene matches: 8. The CDR3 region has the DNA TGTGCCATCAGTAGGACAGGGGACCCGAGCTCCTACAATGAGCAGTTCTTC. Translating gives CAISRTGDPSSYNEQFF.

At least ten counts were recorded for this clonotype. This chain links TRBV29-1 with TRBJ1-4, with TRBD1 matching 7 bases. CDR3 size: 13 residues. Germline CDR1 and CDR2: SQVTM and ANQGSEA. The junction had 9 bases not matched to a gene; V was cut back by 7 bases and J by 7 bases. The CDR3 DNA follows: TGCAGCGGGTCGACAGGGCAGACTGAAAAACTGTTTTTT. Protein product: CSGSTGQTEKLFF.

The chain employs TRBV12-3 or TRBV12-4 and TRBJ2-5, with TRBD2 matching 12 bases. CDR3 size: 18 residues. The trim removed 7 bases at V and 4 bases at J, leaving 16 bases unmatched. The CDR3 region has the DNA TGTGCCAGCATGACTAGCGGGAGTCTCCTCCCATATGGAGAGACCCAGTACTTC. This codes for CASMTSGSLLPYGETQYF.